These T cell receptor beta chains were read from a single sample in a study of blood T cell repertoires in COVID-19. Assay used: immunoSEQ multiplex PCR; TCRdb lists only in-frame clones, some missing. The table includes some 83,000 clones, approximately 80% detected once. Specimen: peripheral blood. These TCRs come from a man in his fifties or sixties with acute or convalescent COVID-19. Each CDR3 is given with its conserved first and last residue. D genes are given only for firm matches. Clone size is given for some rows only: seen once, a few or many times, or a class if the clone is expanded.

V gene	clone size	J gene	CDR3 length	D gene	CDR3 protein	CDR3 DNA
TRBV5-6	-	TRBJ1-6	15	-	CASSILTANNSPLHF	TGTGCCAGCAGCATACTGACAGCTAATAATTCACCCCTCCACTTT
TRBV29-1	-	TRBJ2-7	15	-	CSVLRLGARPYEQYF	TGCAGCGTCCTAAGATTGGGAGCTCGCCCCTACGAGCAGTACTTC
TRBV19	-	TRBJ2-2	15	-	CASSIEAVNTGELFF	TGTGCCAGTAGTATAGAGGCAGTTAACACCGGGGAGCTGTTTTTT
TRBV9	-	TRBJ1-3	15	-	CASSPLRGGGNTIYF	TGTGCCAGCAGCCCGCTGAGAGGGGGTGGAAACACCATATATTTT
TRBV7-3	-	TRBJ1-1	17	-	CASSPGEGKSMNTEAFF	TGTGCCAGCAGCCCCGGCGAGGGCAAGTCCATGAACACTGAAGCTTTCTTT
TRBV12-3/TRBV12-4	-	TRBJ2-2	13	-	CASSLRAGGELFF	TGTGCCAGCAGTTTAAGGGCGGGCGGGGAGCTGTTTTTT
TRBV5-4	-	TRBJ2-1	15	-	CASSSRESSYNEQFF	TGTGCCAGCAGCTCCCGGGAGAGCTCCTACAATGAGCAGTTCTTC
TRBV5-5	-	TRBJ1-1	14	-	CASNPTGKNTEAFF	TGTGCCAGCAACCCCACAGGGAAGAACACTGAAGCTTTCTTT
TRBV7-9	-	TRBJ1-6	17	TRBD1	CASSPPGTGRYNSPLHF	TGTGCCAGCAGCCCCCCCGGGACAGGGCGATATAATTCACCCCTCCACTTT
TRBV9	-	TRBJ1-6	14	-	CASSVAQSNSPLHF	TGTGCCAGCAGCGTAGCCCAATCAAATTCACCCCTCCACTTT
TRBV2	few	TRBJ2-3	15	-	CAAADFPGGTDTQYF	TGTGCCGCTGCGGACTTTCCGGGGGGCACAGATACGCAGTATTTT
TRBV18	-	TRBJ2-7	15	-	CASSPRTASSYEQYF	TGTGCCAGCTCACCCAGGACAGCCTCCTCCTACGAGCAGTACTTC
TRBV6-5	-	TRBJ1-1	15	-	CASREVPAGNTEAFF	TGTGCCAGCAGGGAGGTTCCGGCCGGGAACACTGAAGCTTTCTTT
TRBV12-3/TRBV12-4	-	TRBJ1-1	12	-	CASSFEGAEAFF	TGTGCCAGCAGTTTTGAGGGGGCTGAAGCTTTCTTT
TRBV6-5	-	TRBJ1-1	13	-	CASSNTVNTEAFF	TGTGCCAGCTCGAATACTGTGAACACTGAAGCTTTCTTT
TRBV6-4	-	TRBJ1-2	13	TRBD1	CASSETGGYGYTF	TGTGCCAGCAGTGAGACAGGGGGCTATGGCTACACCTTC